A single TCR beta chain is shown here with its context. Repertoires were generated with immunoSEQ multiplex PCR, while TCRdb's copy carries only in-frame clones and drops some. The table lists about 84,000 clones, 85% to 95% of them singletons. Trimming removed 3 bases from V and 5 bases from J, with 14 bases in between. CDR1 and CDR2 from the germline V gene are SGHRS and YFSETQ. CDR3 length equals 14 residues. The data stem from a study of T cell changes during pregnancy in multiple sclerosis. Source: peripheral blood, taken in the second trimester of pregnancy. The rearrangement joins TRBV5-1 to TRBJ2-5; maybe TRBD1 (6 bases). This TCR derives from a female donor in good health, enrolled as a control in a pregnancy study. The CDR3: CASSSGQKGETQYF. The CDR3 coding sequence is TGCGCCAGCAGCTCGGGACAAAAGGGGGAGACCCAGTACTTC.